This T cell receptor (beta chain) originates from a study of glioma-infiltrating T cells. V lost 4 bases and J 1 base, leaving 14 bases between the germline ends. The CDR3 extends over 16 amino acids. Germline loops: CDR1 KGHDR, CDR2 SFDVKD. Notes on the study in general: Non-neoplastic patients had below-expected tissue-blood divergence, while all gliomas exceeded expectation. Tissue and blood shared very few CDR3 sequences.

Using RNA template, CDR3s of TCR alpha and beta were amplified with iRepertoire arm-PCR. For one-step reverse transcription and amplification, about 90-450 ng of tissue mRNA or PBMC total RNA was used. TCRdb reprocessed the multiplex PCR reads with MiXCR, giving one entry per CDR3 protein. Of 150,000 to 200,000 distinct CDR3 sequences listed, around 42% are singletons. Concerning this clonotype itself: Its antigen is unknown.

The V gene is TRBV24-1, the J gene TRBJ2-3; D is unclear. The clonotype was recovered from a human donor with low-grade glioma or glioblastoma, undergoing nonglioma brain surgery, or in good health (not recorded which). The material sequenced was glioma tissue, nonneoplastic brain tissue, or PBMCs (not recorded which). DNA for the CDR3: TGTGCCACCAGTGACCCTGAGAGAGGCCGCACAGATACGCAGTATTTT. Translated, it gives CATSDPERGRTDTQYF.